A single TCR beta chain is shown here with its context. The data were obtained in a study of blood T cell repertoires in COVID-19. Study context: From the United States, Italy and Spain came samples of acute and convalescent COVID-19. T cells, B-cell-depleted T cells, or PBMCs supplied cDNA or gDNA.

Clones were sequenced by immunoSEQ multiplex PCR, and TCRdb holds only the in-frame ones, with some missing. The sample carries 150,000 to 200,000 clones, around 88% recorded once. This CDR3 has 16 residues. V lost 0 bases and J lost 3, with 15 bases in between. Germline V gene sequence: CDR1 SGHAT, CDR2 FQNNGV. The receptor was isolated from a woman in her 30s with acute or convalescent COVID-19. Sample: peripheral blood. V gene TRBV11-2 combines with J gene TRBJ2-7, with D perhaps TRBD2 (5 bases). The CDR3 DNA reads as TGTGCCAGCAGCTTAGATCAGACTATTTTCGGCTACGAGCAGTACTTC. This codes for CASSLDQTIFGYEQYF.